The rows below give T cell receptor beta chains drawn from one sample of a study of blood T cell repertoires in COVID-19. Produced via immunoSEQ multiplex PCR; TCRdb's table is partial and in-frame only. Of 150,000 to 200,000 clones listed, over 75% are singletons. Material: peripheral blood. The receptors originated from a woman at least 80 years old with active or convalescent COVID-19. CDR3s include the opening cysteine and the closing phenylalanine or tryptophan. Each record gives: D gene, V gene, J gene, clone size, CDR3 DNA, CDR3 protein. D genes are given only for firm matches. Only part of the rows carry a size: once, few, many, or a class if the clone is expanded.

D: TRBD2
V: TRBV7-8
J: TRBJ2-2
size: .
DNA: TGTGCCAGCAGCTTACCGGGACTAGCGATTTTGGAAGGCGGGGAGCTGTTTTTT
CDR3: CASSLPGLAILEGGELFF

D: TRBD1
V: TRBV6-5
J: TRBJ1-1
size: few
DNA: TGTGCCAGCAGCCGGACAGGGGCGGTGACTGAAGCTTTCTTT
CDR3: CASSRTGAVTEAFF

D: .
V: TRBV18
J: TRBJ1-4
size: .
DNA: TGTGCCAGCTCACCACGGGGAGCGGGAGAAAAACTGTTTTTT
CDR3: CASSPRGAGEKLFF

D: .
V: TRBV5-1
J: TRBJ2-7
size: .
DNA: TGCGCCAGCAGCTCAACCTACGAGCAGTACTTC
CDR3: CASSSTYEQYF

D: .
V: TRBV28
J: TRBJ2-1
size: .
DNA: TGTGCCAGCATCTCGGCCCTTAGAGGTGAGCAGTTCTTC
CDR3: CASISALRGEQFF

D: .
V: TRBV6-2/TRBV6-3
J: TRBJ2-6
size: .
DNA: TGTGCCAGCAGCCCGGGACGGCAAGGGGGTCGGTCTGGGGCCAACGTCCTGACTTTC
CDR3: CASSPGRQGGRSGANVLTF

D: .
V: TRBV15
J: TRBJ1-1
size: .
DNA: TGTGCCACCAGCAGAGGGTTGGGGGGCACTGAAGCTTTCTTT
CDR3: CATSRGLGGTEAFF

D: TRBD1
V: TRBV6-5
J: TRBJ2-1
size: .
DNA: TGTGCCAGCAGTTACTGGGGGACAGGGGTCAATGAGCAGTTCTTC
CDR3: CASSYWGTGVNEQFF

D: TRBD2
V: TRBV25-1
J: TRBJ2-3
size: .
DNA: TGTGCCAGCAGTCCCGGCGGGGGACGCACAGATACGCAGTATTTT
CDR3: CASSPGGGRTDTQYF

D: .
V: TRBV27
J: TRBJ1-2
size: .
DNA: TGTGCCAGCAGTCCCCCGCAGGTCCTGTACTATGGCTACACCTTC
CDR3: CASSPPQVLYYGYTF

D: .
V: TRBV5-7
J: TRBJ1-6
size: few
DNA: TGTGCCAGCAGAAAGGGACACGGTATCTATAATTCACCCCTCCACTTT
CDR3: CASRKGHGIYNSPLHF

D: TRBD1
V: TRBV4-3
J: TRBJ1-4
size: once
DNA: TGCGCCAGCAGCCAGGGGACAGGGCGATATGAAAAACTGTTTTTT
CDR3: CASSQGTGRYEKLFF

D: TRBD1
V: TRBV6-5
J: TRBJ1-3
size: many
DNA: TGTGCCAGCAGCCCGGGACAGCACTCTGGAAACACCATATATTTT
CDR3: CASSPGQHSGNTIYF

D: .
V: TRBV29-1
J: TRBJ1-4
size: .
DNA: TGCAGCGTTGAAGATCTCGCGAAGAATGAAAAACTGTTTTTT
CDR3: CSVEDLAKNEKLFF

D: .
V: TRBV4-2
J: TRBJ1-4
size: .
DNA: TGTGCCAGCAGCCATGAAGGACAAGCAACTAATGAAAAACTGTTTTTT
CDR3: CASSHEGQATNEKLFF

D: .
V: TRBV18
J: TRBJ2-1
size: .
DNA: TGTGCCAGCTCACCACAACAATCCTCCTACAATGAGCAGTTCTTC
CDR3: CASSPQQSSYNEQFF

D: .
V: TRBV10-3
J: TRBJ1-4
size: few
DNA: TGTGCCATCAGTGCTCGACAGGTCTCAACTAATGAAAAACTGTTTTTT
CDR3: CAISARQVSTNEKLFF

D: .
V: TRBV12-3/TRBV12-4
J: TRBJ2-2
size: once
DNA: TGTGCCAGCAGGCTCGGGTCCGAGGGGCTGTTTTTT
CDR3: CASRLGSEGLFF

D: TRBD1
V: TRBV4-3
J: TRBJ2-3
size: few
DNA: TGCGCCAGCAGCCAATTGACCGGGACAGGGAACACAGATACGCAGTATTTT
CDR3: CASSQLTGTGNTDTQYF

D: .
V: TRBV7-3
J: TRBJ2-3
size: few
DNA: TGTGCCAGCAGTTCAGGCGTAACAGATACGCAGTATTTT
CDR3: CASSSGVTDTQYF

D: .
V: TRBV6-5
J: TRBJ2-7
size: few
DNA: TGTGCCAGCAGATTCGGTTCAGGGGCCTCCTACGAGCAGTACTTC
CDR3: CASRFGSGASYEQYF

D: .
V: TRBV6-5
J: TRBJ1-6
size: once
DNA: TGTGCCAGCAGTAGGGGGAATTCACCCCTCCACTTT
CDR3: CASSRGNSPLHF

D: TRBD2
V: TRBV29-1
J: TRBJ2-1
size: .
DNA: TGCAGCGTTGAAGAGTCGGGGGGGCCTAACGGGGAGCAGTTCTTC
CDR3: CSVEESGGPNGEQFF

D: TRBD1
V: TRBV2
J: TRBJ1-1
size: .
DNA: TGTGCCAGCAGCGGACAGGGGCGTACTCTATTCTTT
CDR3: CASSGQGRTLFF

D: .
V: TRBV6-1
J: TRBJ1-6
size: .
DNA: TGTGCCAGCAGTGACAGGGGCGATTCACCCCTCCACTTT
CDR3: CASSDRGDSPLHF

D: TRBD2
V: TRBV4-2
J: TRBJ2-5
size: .
DNA: TGTGCCAGCAGTCGACTAGCGGGGGGGTCCCCCCGCCAAGAGACCCAGTACTTC
CDR3: CASSRLAGGSPRQETQYF

D: TRBD1
V: TRBV5-6
J: TRBJ1-6
size: .
DNA: TGTGCCAGCAGCGCTCCCGGGACAGCGAGCTCCTATAATTCACCCCTCCACTTT
CDR3: CASSAPGTASSYNSPLHF

D: .
V: TRBV2
J: TRBJ2-1
size: .
DNA: TGTGCCAGCAGGGAGGACAGTTACAATGAGCAGTTCTTC
CDR3: CASREDSYNEQFF

D: .
V: TRBV28
J: TRBJ2-7
size: .
DNA: TGTGCCAGCAGTCTCTGGGGCAACGAGCAGTACTTC
CDR3: CASSLWGNEQYF

D: TRBD1
V: TRBV7-9
J: TRBJ2-2
size: .
DNA: TGTGCCAGCAGCCCTTCGGACAGGGTGTTTCTGTCCGGGGAGCTGTTTTTT
CDR3: CASSPSDRVFLSGELFF

D: .
V: TRBV7-9
J: TRBJ2-7
size: .
DNA: TGTGCCAGCAGCTCCGCGGAAAACGAGCAGTACTTC
CDR3: CASSSAENEQYF

D: .
V: TRBV14
J: TRBJ1-6
size: .
DNA: TGTGCCAGCAGCCAAGATCTAGGCCCGAACCTTAATTCACCCCTCCACTTT
CDR3: CASSQDLGPNLNSPLHF

D: TRBD2
V: TRBV19
J: TRBJ2-7
size: .
DNA: TGTGCCAGTAGTACGGGACTAGCGGGGGCATCCTACGAGCAGTACTTC
CDR3: CASSTGLAGASYEQYF

D: .
V: TRBV7-8
J: TRBJ2-5
size: many
DNA: TGTGCCAGCAGCCAGACGGACAGAGAGACCCAGTACTTC
CDR3: CASSQTDRETQYF

D: .
V: TRBV2
J: TRBJ2-5
size: .
DNA: TGTGCCAGCAGTCCGGGACACCTAGAGACCCAGTACTTC
CDR3: CASSPGHLETQYF

D: TRBD2
V: TRBV4-2
J: TRBJ2-2
size: .
DNA: TGTGCCAGCAGCCAAGATCTATGGACTAGCGGGGGTGGGACCGGGGAGCTGTTTTTT
CDR3: CASSQDLWTSGGGTGELFF

D: TRBD1
V: TRBV6-2/TRBV6-3
J: TRBJ1-1
size: .
DNA: TGTGCCAGCAGTTTGTCGACAGGGGGCTCGTACACTGAAGCTTTCTTT
CDR3: CASSLSTGGSYTEAFF

D: .
V: TRBV5-4
J: TRBJ2-3
size: .
DNA: TGTGCCAGCAGCACACACACAGATACGCAGTATTTT
CDR3: CASSTHTDTQYF

D: TRBD1
V: TRBV6-4
J: TRBJ1-3
size: .
DNA: TGTGCCAGCAAGGACAGGGATTTCTCTGGAAACACCATATATTTT
CDR3: CASKDRDFSGNTIYF

D: TRBD1
V: TRBV7-6
J: TRBJ2-2
size: .
DNA: TGTGCCAGCAGCTCCGGGACAGGGGTCGGGGAGCTGTTTTTT
CDR3: CASSSGTGVGELFF

D: .
V: TRBV6-5
J: TRBJ1-2
size: .
DNA: TGTGCCAGCAGATACCACAGGGACGGTGGCTACACCTTC
CDR3: CASRYHRDGGYTF

D: .
V: TRBV29-1
J: TRBJ2-5
size: .
DNA: TGCAGCGTTGGTGGGCAGGCACAAGAGACCCAGTACTTC
CDR3: CSVGGQAQETQYF

D: TRBD2
V: TRBV5-4
J: TRBJ2-3
size: .
DNA: TGTGCCAGCAGCTTGAAACGGGGGGGCCAGGGCACAGATACGCAGTATTTT
CDR3: CASSLKRGGQGTDTQYF